Presented here are 22 T cell receptor beta chains from one specimen sequenced in a study of blood T cell repertoires in COVID-19. The table came from immunoSEQ multiplex PCR; TCRdb's copy has only in-frame clones and leaves some out. The table has about 480,000 clones, approximately 87% seen once. The source material was PBMCs or T cells enriched from blood (not recorded which). These receptors came from a woman aged 40 to 50 who had recovered from COVID-19.

This chain connects TRBV12-5 to TRBJ1-2; D is unresolved. This CDR3 spans 11 amino acids. V shed 9 bases and J shed 1 base, with 6 bases lying between them. Per the germline V gene, CDR1 is LGHNT and CDR2 is FRNRAP. CDR3 sequence (DNA): TGTGCTAGCGAGAATAACTATGGCTACACCTTC. Translating it yields CASENNYGYTF.

V and J are TRBV5-1 and TRBJ2-5; D might be TRBD2 (6 bases). Trimming took off 3 bases at V and 2 bases at J, with 11 bases between the two ends. Germline V gene data show CDR1 as SGHRS and CDR2 as YFSETQ. The CDR3 totals 14 residues. Written as DNA, the CDR3 is TGCGCCAGCAGCTGGAGGGCAGAACAAGAGACCCAGTACTTC. Amino acids: CASSWRAEQETQYF.

J is TRBJ1-2 and V is TRBV7-2, with D hard to call. The CDR3 covers 17 residues. Germline CDR1 reads SGHTA; CDR2 reads FQGNSA. Trimming shortened V by 5 bases and J by 3 bases, and 22 bases separated the two germline ends. The CDR3 reads CASSPRRIRGKDYGYTF. The CDR3 nucleotides read TGTGCCAGCAGCCCCCGGAGGATAAGAGGGAAAGACTATGGCTACACCTTC.

This chain joins TRBV27 and TRBJ2-1, with 9 positions matching TRBD2. The CDR3 runs to 16 residues. CDR1 is MNHEY, CDR2 SMNVEV, per germline (reference sequence). The V segment lost 4 bases and the J segment 0 bases; nucleotides outside the gene matches: 4. The CDR3 spells CASSYASGNSYNEQFF. CDR3 nucleotide sequence: TGTGCCAGCAGTTATGCTAGCGGGAACTCCTACAATGAGCAGTTCTTC.

V and J are TRBV12-3 or TRBV12-4 and TRBJ1-2; 7 nucleotides line up with TRBD1. The CDR3 runs 12 residues. Trimming at V came to 8 bases and at J to 7 bases, leaving 7 bases not matched to a gene. The CDR3 protein is CASGIDRVGYTF. Written as DNA, the CDR3 is TGTGCCAGCGGAATAGACAGGGTTGGCTACACCTTC.

The J gene is TRBJ2-3, the V gene TRBV6-2 or TRBV6-3; TRBD2 agrees at 7 bases. CDR1 is MNHEY and CDR2 is SVGEGT in the germline V gene. This CDR3 is 16 amino acids long. V shed 2 bases, J shed 2 bases, and the junction held 7 bases outside the gene matches. The CDR3 region is CASSYQSGGPTDTQYF. CDR3 coding DNA: TGTGCCAGCAGTTACCAGTCGGGAGGTCCCACAGATACGCAGTATTTT.

This chain joins TRBV7-9 and TRBJ2-1, with 9 bases fitting TRBD2. V gave up 5 bases and J gave up 8 bases; unmatched junction bases: 7. CDR3 length: 14 residues. From germline, CDR1 is SEHNR and CDR2 FQNEAQ (reference sequence). In DNA, the CDR3 is TGTGCCAGCAGCCACACTGCGGGGGGGCATGAGCAGTTCTTC. Protein product: CASSHTAGGHEQFF.

The V gene is TRBV29-1, the J gene TRBJ1-2; 7 bases match TRBD1. Trimming cost V 7 bases and J 7 bases; bases outside gene matches: 12. The CDR3 sequence is 13 residues long. The germline gives CDR1 SQVTM, CDR2 ANQGSEA. The CDR3 spells CSAETGAWGGYTF. The CDR3 nucleotides are TGCAGCGCCGAAACAGGGGCGTGGGGTGGCTACACCTTC. Together with reference TRBV29-1 and TRBJ1-2, the CDR3 gives the full variable domain: SAVISQKPSRDICQRGTSLTIQCQVDSQVTMMFWYRQQPGQSLTLIATANQGSEATYESGFVIDKFPISRPNLTFSTLTVSNMSPEDSSIYLCSAETGAWGGYTFGSGTRLTVV.

V and J are TRBV7-9 and TRBJ2-3, with D possibly TRBD2 on 6 matching bases. This CDR3 spans 18 amino acids. Looked up from germline, CDR1 is SEHNR and CDR2 is FQNEAQ (reference sequence). Trimming shortened V by 4 bases and J by 3 bases, and 23 bases separated the two germline ends. Here the CDR3 DNA reads TGTGCCAGCAGCTCCCTGGTATCGGGAGTATTATGGACAGATACGCAGTATTTT. Its translation is CASSSLVSGVLWTDTQYF.

This clone occurred a few times. The CDR3 DNA is TGCGCCAGCAGCTTGACGACGGGAGGTTCCTACAATGAGCAGTTCTTC. It yields the protein CASSLTTGGSYNEQFF. This rearrangement joins TRBV5-1 to TRBJ2-1; 7 positions agree with TRBD2. V gave up 1 base and J gave up 1 base; unmatched junction bases: 5. Germline V lookup: CDR1 SGHRS, CDR2 YFSETQ. This CDR3 is built from 16 residues.

The chain links TRBV7-6 to TRBJ1-4; TRBD1 matches 7 bases. This CDR3 spans 16 amino acids. Germline CDR1 reads SGHVS; CDR2 reads FNYEAQ. The junction had 14 bases not matched to a gene; V was cut back by 5 bases and J by 8 bases. The CDR3 loop is CASSPGWDSPWEKLFF. CDR3 nucleotide sequence: TGTGCCAGCAGCCCCGGTTGGGACAGCCCCTGGGAAAAACTGTTTTTT.

The chain joins TRBV27 to TRBJ2-1; 9 bases agree with TRBD2. The CDR3 loop spans 15 amino acids. Germline V gene sequence: CDR1 MNHEY, CDR2 SMNVEV (reference sequence). After removal of 6 bases from V and 4 bases from J, the junction contained 7 bases not matched to a gene. The CDR3 DNA reads as TGTGCCAGCAGCACGACTAGCGGAGATTACAATGAGCAGTTCTTC. It specifies CASSTTSGDYNEQFF.

The CDR3 nucleotides are TGTGCCAGCAGCCAAGGCGGCCCTGGTACGCAGTATTTT. As protein: CASSQGGPGTQYF. The chain couples TRBV4-2 to TRBJ2-3, with no clear D. CDR3 length equals 13 residues. Trimming stripped 1 base from V and 8 bases from J, with 10 bases between. CDR1 is LGHNA and CDR2 is YNFKEQ in the germline V gene.

This CDR3 reads CASSLGLAGLIQYF. The CDR3 DNA reads TGTGCCAGCAGCTTAGGGCTAGCGGGATTAATTCAGTACTTC. This rearrangement joins TRBV11-2 to TRBJ2-4, with 9 positions matching TRBD2. Trimming took 1 base from V and 10 from J; bases not matched to a gene: 5. The CDR3 contains 14 residues. Germline lookup yields CDR1 SGHAT and CDR2 FQNNGV.

This chain connects TRBV4-3 to TRBJ2-7; no firm D call. Per the germline V gene, CDR1 is LGHNA and CDR2 is YSLEER. V shed 0 bases and J shed 1 base, with 7 bases lying between them. The CDR3 extends over 14 amino acids. The CDR3 DNA is TGCGCCAGCAGCCAAGAGGCACGATCCTACGAGCAGTACTTC. Its protein is CASSQEARSYEQYF.

This clone has a handful of counts. In DNA, the CDR3 is TGTGCCAGCAGCACGACAGGGATGGAGACCCAGTACTTC. This gives the protein CASSTTGMETQYF. This chain joins TRBV2 and TRBJ2-5; 7 positions match TRBD1. Germline CDR1 reads SNHLY; CDR2 reads FYNNEI. Losses at the gene ends were 6 bases for V and 5 bases for J; bases not matched to a gene: 6. The CDR3 extends over 13 amino acids.

The chain joins TRBV7-2 to TRBJ2-3; D may be TRBD1 (6 bases). Trimming pared 6 bases from V and 2 bases from J, leaving 12 bases between. CDR1 and CDR2 from the germline V gene are SGHTA and FQGNSA. CDR3 size: 14 residues. In nucleotides, the CDR3 is TGTGCCAGCAGGTCCGGACAGAACACAGATACGCAGTATTTT. Its protein product is CASRSGQNTDTQYF.

This chain joins TRBV28 and TRBJ2-1; unclear D gene. The CDR3 runs 13 residues. Germline V lookup: CDR1 MDHEN, CDR2 SYDVKM. V gave up 3 bases and J gave up 0 bases, with 3 bases separating them. In nucleotides, the CDR3 is TGTGCCAGCAGTTTGAGCTCCTACAATGAGCAGTTCTTC. As protein: CASSLSSYNEQFF. The variable domain in full, completed from reference TRBV28 and TRBJ2-1, reads DVKVTQSSRYLVKRTGEKVFLECVQDMDHENMFWYRQDPGLGLRLIYFSYDVKMKEKGDIPEGYSVSREKKERFSLILESASTNQTSMYLCASSLSSYNEQFFGPGTRLTVL.

The chain combines TRBV6-5 with TRBJ2-1; TRBD2 aligns across 12 bases. With 6 bases clipped from V and 10 bases from J, the junction kept 7 bases outside the gene matches. This CDR3 is built from 14 residues. The germline gives CDR1 MNHEY, CDR2 SVGAGI. The CDR3 nucleotides read TGTGCCAGCAGCTGGGAGACTAGCGGGAGAGAGCAGTTCTTC. The encoded protein is CASSWETSGREQFF.

This clone was counted only a few times. DNA of the CDR3: TGTGCCAGCAGTTACATGACGTCGGGGGGGTTTGCAGACTATGGCTACACCTTC. This encodes CASSYMTSGGFADYGYTF. The V call is TRBV6-2 or TRBV6-3, the J call TRBJ1-2; tentatively, D is TRBD1 (5 bases). Trimming removed 2 bases at V and 3 bases at J, with 22 bases between. This CDR3 comprises 18 residues. The germline CDR1 and CDR2 sequences are MNHEY and SVGEGT.

This rearrangement joins TRBV4-1 to TRBJ1-2; unclear D gene. Deletions cut 4 bases from V and 1 base from J, with 13 bases between. The germline V gene has CDR1 MGHRA and CDR2 YSYEKL. This CDR3 is 15 amino acids long. The CDR3 loop is CASSPGILSNYGYTF. CDR3 nucleotide sequence: TGCGCCAGCAGCCCCGGGATCTTAAGTAACTATGGCTACACCTTC.

The rearrangement joins TRBV5-6 to TRBJ1-1; 9 positions match TRBD1. The CDR3 contains 16 residues. V shed 3 bases, J shed 2 bases, and the junction held 8 bases outside the gene matches. Germline values: CDR1 SGHDT, CDR2 YYEEEE. The CDR3 protein is CASSWGGQGTNTEAFF. The CDR3 bases are TGTGCCAGCAGCTGGGGGGGACAGGGAACAAACACTGAAGCTTTCTTT.